This is a list of T cell receptor beta chains from one sample in a study of PD-L1 blockade in urothelial cancer. The data were produced by immunoSEQ multiplex PCR, yet TCRdb's version contains in-frame clones alone and is incomplete. Among about 72,000 clones, approximately 81% were seen once, and the ten largest hold 4% to 6%. The sample consisted of PBMCs, taken around atezolizumab (anti-PD-L1) treatment. These receptors were obtained from a man in his 70s with urothelial cancer. CDR3s include the opening cysteine and the closing phenylalanine or tryptophan. The order of the fields is J gene, V gene, CDR3 protein.

J gene: TRBJ2-1; V gene: TRBV6-6; CDR3 protein: CASSLPGQGQNNEQFF
J gene: TRBJ2-1; V gene: TRBV4-1; CDR3 protein: CASSHLPGLARGRDEQFF
J gene: TRBJ2-1; V gene: TRBV11-2; CDR3 protein: CASSLGLAGGYNEQFF
J gene: TRBJ2-1; V gene: TRBV7-9; CDR3 protein: CASSWMGLNVNEQFF
J gene: TRBJ1-5; V gene: TRBV15; CDR3 protein: CATSRGTVANQPQHF
J gene: TRBJ2-2; V gene: TRBV6-1; CDR3 protein: CASRQRAGELFF
J gene: TRBJ1-1; V gene: TRBV18; CDR3 protein: CASSFLQGTTEAFF
J gene: TRBJ1-2; V gene: TRBV5-5; CDR3 protein: CASSQEPGQGPLSGYTF
J gene: TRBJ1-3; V gene: TRBV25-1; CDR3 protein: CASSEIGGAGNTIYF
J gene: TRBJ2-2; V gene: TRBV19; CDR3 protein: CASSGSGSLAGELFF
J gene: TRBJ2-1; V gene: TRBV5-1; CDR3 protein: CASSLTLARRGNEQFF
J gene: TRBJ2-6; V gene: TRBV5-6; CDR3 protein: CASSRDTSGANVLTF
J gene: TRBJ1-4; V gene: TRBV7-9; CDR3 protein: CASSPGEKLFF
J gene: TRBJ2-2; V gene: TRBV5-6; CDR3 protein: CASSGGLTGELFF
J gene: TRBJ1-1; V gene: TRBV5-1; CDR3 protein: CASSAIRGSPEAFF
J gene: TRBJ2-1; V gene: TRBV7-2; CDR3 protein: CASSLISVRVPYNEQFF
J gene: TRBJ1-5; V gene: TRBV28; CDR3 protein: CASSFSGASNQPQHF
J gene: TRBJ1-1; V gene: TRBV6-6; CDR3 protein: CASSYSNVVGNTEAFF
J gene: TRBJ1-4; V gene: TRBV5-4; CDR3 protein: CASSCRFEGQGCEKLFF
J gene: TRBJ2-7; V gene: TRBV5-1; CDR3 protein: CASSLAGGSSNEQYF
J gene: TRBJ1-2; V gene: TRBV6-5; CDR3 protein: CASRTHGGTDGYTF
J gene: TRBJ2-3; V gene: TRBV5-1; CDR3 protein: CASSFGATDTQYF
J gene: TRBJ2-3; V gene: TRBV6-5; CDR3 protein: CASSLAGGYTDTQYF
J gene: TRBJ1-1; V gene: TRBV6-5; CDR3 protein: CASSYRKQGMNTEAFF
J gene: TRBJ1-5; V gene: TRBV19; CDR3 protein: CASSSPGTVTQPQHF
J gene: TRBJ2-7; V gene: TRBV5-1; CDR3 protein: CASSFLQTGLAVHF
J gene: TRBJ2-2; V gene: TRBV11-2; CDR3 protein: CASSQAGNTGELFF
J gene: TRBJ2-3; V gene: TRBV18; CDR3 protein: CASSPQGLGTDTQYF
J gene: TRBJ2-2; V gene: TRBV7-6; CDR3 protein: CASSPRTANTGELFF
J gene: TRBJ2-7; V gene: TRBV2; CDR3 protein: CASGLVSYEQYF
J gene: TRBJ2-7; V gene: TRBV6-6; CDR3 protein: CASSSRFGSSYEQYF
J gene: TRBJ1-1; V gene: TRBV11-2; CDR3 protein: CASSPLMNTEAFF
J gene: TRBJ1-1; V gene: TRBV5-6; CDR3 protein: CASSSEDRVWGSEAFF
J gene: TRBJ2-1; V gene: TRBV28; CDR3 protein: CASTQGPSGGEQFF
J gene: TRBJ2-1; V gene: TRBV29-1; CDR3 protein: CSVEASSGVVVEQFF
J gene: TRBJ1-2; V gene: TRBV28; CDR3 protein: CASSPAGWRHGYTF
J gene: TRBJ2-3; V gene: TRBV2; CDR3 protein: CASSARTGGSDTQYF
J gene: TRBJ1-1; V gene: TRBV6-1; CDR3 protein: CASSENRGYTEAFF
J gene: TRBJ2-7; V gene: TRBV19; CDR3 protein: CASSITPGSYEQYF
J gene: TRBJ2-7; V gene: TRBV29-1; CDR3 protein: CSVVWLVLPYEQYF
J gene: TRBJ1-2; V gene: TRBV5-6; CDR3 protein: CASSWGGANYGYTF
J gene: TRBJ2-7; V gene: TRBV2; CDR3 protein: CASSEALAGVYEQYF
J gene: TRBJ2-1; V gene: TRBV18; CDR3 protein: CASSLRQLTSGRAQNEQFF
J gene: TRBJ1-2; V gene: TRBV27; CDR3 protein: CASSLTPLTGTGGYGYTF
J gene: TRBJ1-2; V gene: TRBV29-1; CDR3 protein: CSVDRSYGYTF
J gene: TRBJ1-2; V gene: TRBV29-1; CDR3 protein: CSVGGGQGYGYTF
J gene: TRBJ2-5; V gene: TRBV5-1; CDR3 protein: CASSVDATLQAGETQYF
J gene: TRBJ2-7; V gene: TRBV5-1; CDR3 protein: CASSLDWGQYEQYF
J gene: TRBJ2-3; V gene: TRBV19; CDR3 protein: CASSVGVSDTQYF
J gene: TRBJ2-5; V gene: TRBV7-3; CDR3 protein: CASSLGEAETQYF